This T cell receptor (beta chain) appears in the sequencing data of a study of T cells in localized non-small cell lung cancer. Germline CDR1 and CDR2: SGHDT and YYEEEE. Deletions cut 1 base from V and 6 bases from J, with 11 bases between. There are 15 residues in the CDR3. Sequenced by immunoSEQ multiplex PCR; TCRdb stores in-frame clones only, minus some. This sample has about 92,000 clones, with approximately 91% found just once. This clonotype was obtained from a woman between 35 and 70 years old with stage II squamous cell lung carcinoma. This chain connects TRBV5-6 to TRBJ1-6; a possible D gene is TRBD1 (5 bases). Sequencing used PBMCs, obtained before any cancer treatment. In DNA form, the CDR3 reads TGTGCCAGCAGCTTGCCAGGGTTGGGTAATTCACCCCTCCACTTT. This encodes CASSLPGLGNSPLHF.